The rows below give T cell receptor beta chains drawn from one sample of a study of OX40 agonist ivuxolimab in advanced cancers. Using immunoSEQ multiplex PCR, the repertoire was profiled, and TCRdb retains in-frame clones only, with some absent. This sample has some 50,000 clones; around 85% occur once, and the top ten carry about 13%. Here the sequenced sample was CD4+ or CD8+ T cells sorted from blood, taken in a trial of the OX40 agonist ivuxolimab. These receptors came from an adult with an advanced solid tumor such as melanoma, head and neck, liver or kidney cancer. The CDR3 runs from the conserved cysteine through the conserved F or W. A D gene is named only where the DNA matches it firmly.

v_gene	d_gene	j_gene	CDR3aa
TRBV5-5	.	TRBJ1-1	CASSLSGLNTEAFF
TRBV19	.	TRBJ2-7	CASSMVVGYEQYF
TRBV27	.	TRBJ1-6	CASSLGYRADNSPLHF
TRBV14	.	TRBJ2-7	CASSLTAYEQYF
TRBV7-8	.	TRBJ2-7	CASSPSTIHEQYF
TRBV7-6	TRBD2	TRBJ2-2	CASSFLLAAQHGELFF
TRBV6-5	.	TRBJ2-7	CASTPGSGGSYEQYF
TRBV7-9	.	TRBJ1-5	CASSLLNQPQHF
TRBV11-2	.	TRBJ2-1	CASSQRDTRAPIEQFF
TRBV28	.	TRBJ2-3	CASSLKGIGTDTQYF
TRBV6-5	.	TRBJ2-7	CASHPPGRGDEQYF
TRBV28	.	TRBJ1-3	CASSIITRGLSGNTIYF
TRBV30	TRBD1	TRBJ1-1	CAWSRTGVYRNTEAFF
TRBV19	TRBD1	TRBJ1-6	CASSPYRDRVISPLHF
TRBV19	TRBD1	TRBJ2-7	CASSIGTGFNEQYF
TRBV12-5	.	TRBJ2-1	CASGLVSSSSYNEQFF
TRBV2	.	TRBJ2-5	CASSVYRQETQYF
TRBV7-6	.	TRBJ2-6	CASSRLGRSGANVLTF
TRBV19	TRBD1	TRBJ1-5	CASSNRGMTGNQPQHF
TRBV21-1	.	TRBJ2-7	CASSKELTGASYEQYF
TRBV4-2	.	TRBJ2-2	CASSPNRGSDTGELFF
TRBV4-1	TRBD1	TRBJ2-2	CASSQQGQITGELFF
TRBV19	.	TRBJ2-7	CASSVRLPYEQYF
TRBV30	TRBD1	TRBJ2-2	CAWSLTGVGGELFF
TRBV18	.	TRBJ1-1	CASSPQQSTEAFF